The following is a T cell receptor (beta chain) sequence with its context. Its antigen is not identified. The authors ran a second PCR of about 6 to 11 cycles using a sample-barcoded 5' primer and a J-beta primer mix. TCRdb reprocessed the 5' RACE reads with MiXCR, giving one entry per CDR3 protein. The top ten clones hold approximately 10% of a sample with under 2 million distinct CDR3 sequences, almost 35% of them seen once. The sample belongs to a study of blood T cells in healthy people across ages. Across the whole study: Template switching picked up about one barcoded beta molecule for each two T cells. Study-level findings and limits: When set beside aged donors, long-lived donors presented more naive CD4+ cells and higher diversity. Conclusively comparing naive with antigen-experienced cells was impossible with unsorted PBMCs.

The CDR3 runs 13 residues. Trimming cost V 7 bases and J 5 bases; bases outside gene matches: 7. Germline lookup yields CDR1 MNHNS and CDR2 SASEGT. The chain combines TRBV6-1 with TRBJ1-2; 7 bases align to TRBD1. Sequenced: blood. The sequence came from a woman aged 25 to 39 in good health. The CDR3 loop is CASNRGGGYGYTF. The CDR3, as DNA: TGTGCCAGCAATCGAGGGGGCGGATATGGCTACACCTTC.